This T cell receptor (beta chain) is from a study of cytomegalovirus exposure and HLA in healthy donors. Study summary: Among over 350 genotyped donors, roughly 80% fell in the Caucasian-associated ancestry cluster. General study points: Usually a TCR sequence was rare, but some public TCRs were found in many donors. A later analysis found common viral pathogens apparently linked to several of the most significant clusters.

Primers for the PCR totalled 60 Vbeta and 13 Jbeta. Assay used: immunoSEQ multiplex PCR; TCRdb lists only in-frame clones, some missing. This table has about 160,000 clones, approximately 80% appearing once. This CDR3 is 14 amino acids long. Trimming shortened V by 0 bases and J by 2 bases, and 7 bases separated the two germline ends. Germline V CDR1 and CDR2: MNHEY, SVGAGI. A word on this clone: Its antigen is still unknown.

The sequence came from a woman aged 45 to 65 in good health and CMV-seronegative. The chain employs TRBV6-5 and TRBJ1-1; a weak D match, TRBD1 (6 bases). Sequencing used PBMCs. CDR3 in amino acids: CASSYSGGNTEAFF. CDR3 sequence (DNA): TGTGCCAGCAGTTACTCAGGGGGAAACACTGAAGCTTTCTTT.